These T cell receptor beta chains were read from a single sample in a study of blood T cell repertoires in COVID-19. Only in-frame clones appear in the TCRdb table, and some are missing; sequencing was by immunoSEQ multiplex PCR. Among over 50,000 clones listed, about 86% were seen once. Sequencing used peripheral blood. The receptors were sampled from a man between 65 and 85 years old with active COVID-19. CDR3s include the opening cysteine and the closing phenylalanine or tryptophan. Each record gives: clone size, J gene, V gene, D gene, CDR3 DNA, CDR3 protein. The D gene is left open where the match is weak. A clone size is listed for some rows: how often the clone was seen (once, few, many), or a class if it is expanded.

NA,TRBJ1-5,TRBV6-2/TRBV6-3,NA,TGTGCCAGCAGTTACGGGGGGGCAGGCCAGCCCCAGCATTTT,CASSYGGAGQPQHF
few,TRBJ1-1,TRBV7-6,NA,TGTGCCAGCAGCTTAGGGGCAGGGGCGAATACTGAAGCTTTCTTT,CASSLGAGANTEAFF
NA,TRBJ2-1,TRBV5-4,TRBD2,TGTGCCAGCAGCTTGGGTGGACTAGCGGGGGGGACACACAATGAGCAGTTCTTC,CASSLGGLAGGTHNEQFF
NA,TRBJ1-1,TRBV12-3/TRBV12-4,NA,TGTGCCAGCAGTTCTCCCGACAGGCGTGAAGCTTTCTTT,CASSSPDRREAFF
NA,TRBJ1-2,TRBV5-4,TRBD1,TGTGCCAGCAGCTTACAGGGGGTCAATGGCTACACCTTC,CASSLQGVNGYTF
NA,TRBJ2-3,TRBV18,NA,TGTGCCAGCTCACCGGCAGGGGACACAGATACGCAGTATTTT,CASSPAGDTDTQYF
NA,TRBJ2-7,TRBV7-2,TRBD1,TGTGCCAGCAGCTTTGTGGGACAGAGCTACGAGCAGTACTTC,CASSFVGQSYEQYF
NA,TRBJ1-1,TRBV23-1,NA,TGCGCCAGCAGTCAATTGGGGCAGGGAGGGGTGAACACTGAAGCTTTCTTT,CASSQLGQGGVNTEAFF
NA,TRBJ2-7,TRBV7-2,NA,TGTGCCAGCAGCTTAGCGTTTCGCGACGAGCAGTACTTC,CASSLAFRDEQYF
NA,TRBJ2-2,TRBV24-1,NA,TGTGCCACCAGTGAGGGAACAGGGACCCTAGACACCGGGGAGCTGTTTTTT,CATSEGTGTLDTGELFF
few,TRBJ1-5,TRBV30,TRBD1,TGTGCCTACGAAACAGGGGAAGGACCCCAGCATTTT,CAYETGEGPQHF
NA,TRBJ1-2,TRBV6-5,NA,TGTGCCAGCATAGGAGGGAATGGCTACACCTTC,CASIGGNGYTF
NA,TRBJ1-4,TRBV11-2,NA,TGTGCCAGCAGCATTGGGACATTCACCTGGGAAAAACTGTTTTTT,CASSIGTFTWEKLFF
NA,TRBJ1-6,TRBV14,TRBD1,TGTGCCAGCAGCCAAGATCAGGGGACAGGGTTCATTTCACCCCTCCACTTT,CASSQDQGTGFISPLHF
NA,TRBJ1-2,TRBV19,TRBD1,TGTGCCAGTAGTCCCGGGACAGCTTCCTATGGCTACACCTTC,CASSPGTASYGYTF
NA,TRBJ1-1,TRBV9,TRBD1,TGTGCCAGCAGCGGGAGCCACCGAGAACAGGGGGCAATCCCCTACACTGAAGCTTTCTTT,CASSGSHREQGAIPYTEAFF
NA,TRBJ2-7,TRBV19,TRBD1,TGTGCCAGTAGTTCCTCCCCCCGGACAGGAGTCTACGAGCAGTACTTC,CASSSSPRTGVYEQYF
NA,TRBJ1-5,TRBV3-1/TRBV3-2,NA,TGTGCCAGCAGCCAAGGCAGGGTCGGCCAGCCCCAGCATTTT,CASSQGRVGQPQHF
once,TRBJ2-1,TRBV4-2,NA,TGTGCCAGCAGCCAAGTCTTGGGAGCGGCCGGGCAGAATGAGCAGTTCTTC,CASSQVLGAAGQNEQFF
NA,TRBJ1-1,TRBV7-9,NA,TGTGCCAGCAGCAAGGACATGAACACTGAAGCTTTCTTT,CASSKDMNTEAFF
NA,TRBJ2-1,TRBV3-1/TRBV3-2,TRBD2,TGTGCCAGCAGCCAAGAGATGGGACTAGCGGGGGGCCCGTCCTACAATGAGCAGTTCTTC,CASSQEMGLAGGPSYNEQFF
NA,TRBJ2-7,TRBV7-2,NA,TGTGCCAGCAGCCTACTAACAGGGCCCTACGAGCAGTACTTC,CASSLLTGPYEQYF
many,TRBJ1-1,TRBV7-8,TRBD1,TGTGCCAGCAGCGCACCCGGGACAGGGGGCGCGCCTGAAGCTTTCTTT,CASSAPGTGGAPEAFF
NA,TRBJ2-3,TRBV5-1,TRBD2,TGCGCCAGCAGCCCGGGGGGAGCCCTCATCACAGATACGCAGTATTTT,CASSPGGALITDTQYF
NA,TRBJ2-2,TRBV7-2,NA,TGTGCCAGCAGCCCGCGGGTCACCGGGGAGCTGTTTTTT,CASSPRVTGELFF
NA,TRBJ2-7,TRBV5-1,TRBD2,TGCGCCAGCAGCTCCGGACTAGCGGGGGCCGTGGGCGAGCAGTACTTC,CASSSGLAGAVGEQYF
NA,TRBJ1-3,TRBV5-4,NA,TGTGCCAGCAGCCCGGGGTCCTCCTCTGGAAACACCATATATTTT,CASSPGSSSGNTIYF
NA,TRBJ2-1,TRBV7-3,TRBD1,TGTGCCAGCAGCTTAAAGGGGGCCACCTACAATGAGCAGTTCTTC,CASSLKGATYNEQFF
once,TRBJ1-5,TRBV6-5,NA,TGTGCCAGCAGTTTATCAGGACTCAGTGGGCAGCCCCAGCATTTT,CASSLSGLSGQPQHF
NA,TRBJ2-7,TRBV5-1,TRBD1,TGCGCCAGCAGCCCGGGACAGGGCGGGGGCTACGAGCAGTACTTC,CASSPGQGGGYEQYF
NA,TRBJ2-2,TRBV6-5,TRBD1,TGTGCCAGCACTGGACAGGGATCTTCGAGGGAGCTGTTTTTT,CASTGQGSSRELFF
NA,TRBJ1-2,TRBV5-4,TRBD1,TGTGCCAGCGAGACAGGGTGGGGAGGCTACACCTTC,CASETGWGGYTF
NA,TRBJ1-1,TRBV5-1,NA,TGCGCCAGCAGCTTGGGAGGCGGGGGCCTGACGTCCACTGAAGCTTTCTTT,CASSLGGGGLTSTEAFF
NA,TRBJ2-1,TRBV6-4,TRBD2,TGTGCCAGCAGTGCCCTAGCGGGGGAATACAATGAGCAGTTCTTC,CASSALAGEYNEQFF
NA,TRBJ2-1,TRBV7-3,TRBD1,TGTGCCAGCAGCCCGACAGGGGATGAGCAGTTCTTC,CASSPTGDEQFF
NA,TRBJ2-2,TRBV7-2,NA,TGTGCCAGCAGCTTAGGAAATACAGGGCCGGGACGGCACACCGGGGAGCTGTTTTTT,CASSLGNTGPGRHTGELFF
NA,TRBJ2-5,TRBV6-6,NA,TGTGCCAGCAGGGCGCCGGGCTCTAGCCCGGAGACCCAGTACTTC,CASRAPGSSPETQYF
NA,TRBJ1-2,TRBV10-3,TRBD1,TGTGCCATCAGTGACGGGACAGCTAACTATGGCTACACCTTC,CAISDGTANYGYTF
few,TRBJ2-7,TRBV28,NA,TGTGCCAGCAGTTTAATGAGACAGAGCTCCTACGAGCAGTACTTC,CASSLMRQSSYEQYF
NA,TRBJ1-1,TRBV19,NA,TGTGCCAGTATAGCGGTGGGGGGCACTGAAGCTTTCTTT,CASIAVGGTEAFF
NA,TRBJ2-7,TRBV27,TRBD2,TGTGCCAGCAGTCCCCAGTCCCGGGGGGTACACTACGAGCAGTACTTC,CASSPQSRGVHYEQYF
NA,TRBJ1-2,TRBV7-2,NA,TGTGCCAGCAGCTTAGACAGCTATCTTAACTATGGCTACACCTTC,CASSLDSYLNYGYTF